This TCR beta chain was documented in a study of cytomegalovirus exposure and HLA in healthy donors. At the level of the study: Within an early data release were about 85 million unique TCRs drawn from HLA-typed donors. Overall study results and limits: Investigators reported over 150 TCR beta chains as tied to cytomegalovirus.

PCR involved 60 Vbeta and 13 Jbeta primers. Sequencing was performed with immunoSEQ multiplex PCR; in TCRdb, only in-frame clones are kept and a portion is missing. The sample lists roughly 150,000 clones, 60% to 80% occurring once. This clone has more than one count but fewer than ten. The target antigen is unknown. The sequenced sample consisted of PBMCs. The source is a woman aged 40 to 50 in good health and CMV-seronegative.

The CDR3 spells CASSDVGHGELFF. CDR3 coding DNA: TGTGCCAGCAGTGATGTGGGCCACGGGGAGCTGTTTTTT. This rearrangement joins TRBV25-1 to TRBJ2-2, with D unresolved. This CDR3 is 13 amino acids long. The ends were cut back, 3 bases at V and 7 bases at J, with 9 bases in the middle. Germline assignment: CDR1 MGHDK and CDR2 SYGVNS.